Each of the 5 T cell receptor beta chains below was sequenced from the same sample in a study of blood T cell repertoires in COVID-19. Data came from immunoSEQ multiplex PCR; TCRdb stores just in-frame clones and leaves some out. The sample holds 68,000 or so clones; about 90% are singletons and the top ten take more than 2%. The sample consisted of peripheral blood. The origin of the receptors is a human donor in a cohort sampled during active COVID-19.

The chain couples TRBV6-4 to TRBJ2-2, with D possibly TRBD1 on 6 matching bases. Trimming shortened V by 6 bases and J by 7 bases, and 12 bases separated the two germline ends. Germline CDR1 MRHNA, CDR2 SNTAGT. The CDR3 has 13 amino acids. This CDR3 is CASSAQGNGELFF. CDR3 DNA sequence: TGTGCCAGCAGCGCCCAGGGGAACGGGGAGCTGTTTTTT.

The DNA for the CDR3 is TGTGCCAGCAGAAGACAGGGGCTCTCCTACAATGAGCAGTTCTTC. Translating gives CASRRQGLSYNEQFF. This chain joins TRBV6-5 and TRBJ2-1, with 8 positions matching TRBD1. Germline CDR1 and CDR2: MNHEY and SVGAGI. There are 15 residues in the CDR3. After removal of 6 bases from V and 0 bases from J, the junction contained 4 bases not matched to a gene.

The chain employs TRBV7-9 and TRBJ2-2, with 9 bases that match TRBD2. CDR3 length: 16 residues. CDR1 and CDR2 (germline): SEHNR, FQNEAQ (reference sequence). V lost 5 bases to trimming and J lost 7 bases; unmatched junction nucleotides: 11. The CDR3 nucleotides read TGTGCCAGCAGCACACAGGCGGGAGGGCCTAGCGGGGAGCTGTTTTTT. Translation gives CASSTQAGGPSGELFF.

In this sample, this clone turned up a few times. The J gene is TRBJ1-5, the V gene TRBV19; no definite D call. The germline gives CDR1 LNHDA, CDR2 SQIVND (reference sequence). V was pared by 6 bases and J by 4 bases, with 13 bases between. The CDR3 extends over 14 amino acids. The CDR3 sequence is CASRVGSLNQPQHF. The CDR3 DNA follows: TGTGCCAGTAGGGTGGGTAGCCTAAATCAGCCCCAGCATTTT.

This clone was found once. The V and J genes are TRBV30 and TRBJ2-3, with 13 bases identical to TRBD2. The CDR3 contains 14 residues. Per the germline V gene, CDR1 is GTSNPN and CDR2 is SVGIG (reference sequence). V shed 8 bases and J 4 bases; nucleotides not matched to a gene: 6. The CDR3 reads CAGRTSGGADTQYF. CDR3 nucleotide sequence: TGTGCCGGTAGAACTAGCGGGGGGGCAGATACGCAGTATTTT.